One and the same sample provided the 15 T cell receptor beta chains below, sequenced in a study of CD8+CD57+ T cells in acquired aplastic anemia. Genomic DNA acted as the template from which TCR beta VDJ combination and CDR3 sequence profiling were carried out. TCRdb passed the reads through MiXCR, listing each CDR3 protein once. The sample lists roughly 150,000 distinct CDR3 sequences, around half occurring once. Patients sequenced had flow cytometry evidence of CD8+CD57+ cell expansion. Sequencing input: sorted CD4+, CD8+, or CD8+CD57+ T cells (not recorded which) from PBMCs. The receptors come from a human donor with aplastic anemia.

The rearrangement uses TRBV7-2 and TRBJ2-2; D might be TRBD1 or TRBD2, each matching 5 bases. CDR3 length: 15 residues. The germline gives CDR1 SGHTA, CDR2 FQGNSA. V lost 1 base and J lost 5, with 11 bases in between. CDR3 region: CASSLVPGRTGELFF. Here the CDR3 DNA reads TGTGCCAGCAGCTTAGTGCCAGGGAGAACCGGGGAGCTGTTTTTT.

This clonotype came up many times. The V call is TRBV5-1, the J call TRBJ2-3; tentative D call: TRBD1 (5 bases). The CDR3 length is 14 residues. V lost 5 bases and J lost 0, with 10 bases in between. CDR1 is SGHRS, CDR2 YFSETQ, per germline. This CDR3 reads CASRGVRSTDTQYF. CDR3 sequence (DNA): TGCGCCAGCAGAGGGGTTAGGAGCACAGATACGCAGTATTTT. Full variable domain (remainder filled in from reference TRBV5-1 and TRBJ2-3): KAGVTQTPRYLIKTRGQQVTLSCSPISGHRSVSWYQQTPGQGLQFLFEYFSETQRNKGNFPGRFSGRQFSNSRSEMNVSTLELGDSALYLCASRGVRSTDTQYFGPGTRLTVL.

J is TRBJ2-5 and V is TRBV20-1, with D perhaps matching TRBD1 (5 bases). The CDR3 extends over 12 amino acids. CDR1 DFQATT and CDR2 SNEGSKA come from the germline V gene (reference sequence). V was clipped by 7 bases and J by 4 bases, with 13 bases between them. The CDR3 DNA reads TGCAGTGTTCAGGGCGGTAGAGAGACCCAGTACTTC. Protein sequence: CSVQGGRETQYF.

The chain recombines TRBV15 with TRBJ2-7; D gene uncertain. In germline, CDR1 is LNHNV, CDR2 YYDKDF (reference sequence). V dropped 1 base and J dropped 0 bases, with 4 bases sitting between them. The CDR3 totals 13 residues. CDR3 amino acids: CATSRASSYEQYF. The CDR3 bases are TGTGCCACCAGCAGAGCCTCCTCCTACGAGCAGTACTTC.

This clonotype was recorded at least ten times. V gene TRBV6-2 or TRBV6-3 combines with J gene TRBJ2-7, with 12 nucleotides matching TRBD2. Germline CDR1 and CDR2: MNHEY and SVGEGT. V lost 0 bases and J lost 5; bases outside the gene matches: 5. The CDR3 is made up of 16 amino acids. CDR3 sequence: CASSYSTSGSFHEQYF. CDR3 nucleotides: TGTGCCAGCAGTTACTCGACTAGCGGGAGTTTCCACGAGCAGTACTTC.

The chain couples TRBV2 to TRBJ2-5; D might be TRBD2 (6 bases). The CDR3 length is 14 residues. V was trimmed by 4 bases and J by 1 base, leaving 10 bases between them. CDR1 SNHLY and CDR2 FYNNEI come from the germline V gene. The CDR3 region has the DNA TGTGCCAGCAGTGTTGGAGGGCGCCAAGAGACCCAGTACTTC. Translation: CASSVGGRQETQYF.

CDR3: CASRDDGDTEAFF. CDR3 DNA sequence: TGTGCCAGCAGGGACGACGGGGACACTGAAGCTTTCTTT. The chain uses TRBV6-2 or TRBV6-3 and TRBJ1-1, with unresolved D. Trimming pared 6 bases from V and 3 bases from J, leaving 11 bases between. The V gene's germline CDR1 is MNHEY and CDR2 SVGEGT. This CDR3 has 13 amino acids.

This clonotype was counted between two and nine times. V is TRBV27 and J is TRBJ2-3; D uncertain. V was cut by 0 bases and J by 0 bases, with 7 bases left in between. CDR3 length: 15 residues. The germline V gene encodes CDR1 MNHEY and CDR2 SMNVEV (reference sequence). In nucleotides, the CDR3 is TGTGCCAGCAGTTTATCGAAGGCAAGCACAGATACGCAGTATTTT. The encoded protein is CASSLSKASTDTQYF.

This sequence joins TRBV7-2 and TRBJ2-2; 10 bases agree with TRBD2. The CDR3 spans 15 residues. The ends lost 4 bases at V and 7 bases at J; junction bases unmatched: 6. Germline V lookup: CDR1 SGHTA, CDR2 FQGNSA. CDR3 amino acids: CASSSQRGGVGELFF. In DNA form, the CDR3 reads TGTGCCAGCAGCTCCCAGCGGGGGGGAGTCGGGGAGCTGTTTTTT.

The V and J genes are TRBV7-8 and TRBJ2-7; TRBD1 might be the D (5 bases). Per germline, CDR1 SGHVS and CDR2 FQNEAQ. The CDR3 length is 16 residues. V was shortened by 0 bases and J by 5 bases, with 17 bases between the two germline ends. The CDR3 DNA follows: TGTGCCAGCAGCTTAGCTGTTCTAGGCAGGGTACACGAGCAGTACTTC. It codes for CASSLAVLGRVHEQYF. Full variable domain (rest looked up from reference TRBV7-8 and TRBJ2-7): GAGVSQSPRYKVAKRGQDVALRCDPISGHVSLFWYQQALGQGPEFLTYFQNEAQLDKSGLPSDRFFAERPEGSVSTLKIQRTQQEDSAVYLCASSLAVLGRVHEQYFGPGTRLTVT.

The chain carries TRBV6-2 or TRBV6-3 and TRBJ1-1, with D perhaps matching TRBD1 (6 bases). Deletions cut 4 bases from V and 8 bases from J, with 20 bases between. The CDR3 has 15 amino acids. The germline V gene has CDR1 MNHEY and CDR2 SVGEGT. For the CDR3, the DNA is TGTGCCAGCAGTTCTATCGGAACCGACAGGAGGGAAGCTTTCTTT. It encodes CASSSIGTDRREAFF.

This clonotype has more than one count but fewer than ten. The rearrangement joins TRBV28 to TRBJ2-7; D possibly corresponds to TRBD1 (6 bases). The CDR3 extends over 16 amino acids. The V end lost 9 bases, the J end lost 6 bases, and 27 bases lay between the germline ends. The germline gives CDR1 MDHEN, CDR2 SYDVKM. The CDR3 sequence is CASWPLKTGTPSEQYF. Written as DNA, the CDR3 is TGTGCCAGTTGGCCACTAAAGACAGGAACCCCCTCCGAGCAGTACTTC.

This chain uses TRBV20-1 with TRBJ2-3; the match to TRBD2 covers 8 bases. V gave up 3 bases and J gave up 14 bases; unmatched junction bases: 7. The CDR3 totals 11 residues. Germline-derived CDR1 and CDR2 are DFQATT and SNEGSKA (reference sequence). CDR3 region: CSARSSGSPYF. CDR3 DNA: TGCAGTGCTAGGTCCAGCGGGAGTCCGTATTTT.

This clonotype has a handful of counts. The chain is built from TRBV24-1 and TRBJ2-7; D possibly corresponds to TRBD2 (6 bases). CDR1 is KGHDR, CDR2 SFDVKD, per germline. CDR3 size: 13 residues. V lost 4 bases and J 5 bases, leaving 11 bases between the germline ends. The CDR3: CATSDSRGDEQYF. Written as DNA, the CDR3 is TGTGCCACCAGTGACTCGCGGGGCGACGAGCAGTACTTC.

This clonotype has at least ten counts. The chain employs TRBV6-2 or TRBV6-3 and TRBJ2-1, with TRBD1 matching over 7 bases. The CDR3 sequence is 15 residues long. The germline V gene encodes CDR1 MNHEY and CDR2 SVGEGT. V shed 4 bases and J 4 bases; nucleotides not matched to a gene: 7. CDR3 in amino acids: CASSSDRVFYNEQFF. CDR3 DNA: TGTGCCAGCAGTTCCGACAGGGTATTTTACAATGAGCAGTTCTTC.